The 13 T cell receptor beta chains in this list originate from one sample, sequenced in a study of Graves' ophthalmopathy and Graves' hyperthyroidism. Amplification from RNA transcripts yielded the TCR beta CDR3 regions. First-round RT-PCR relied on HTBI primers, and a second-round multiplex PCR came next. TCRdb ran MiXCR on the multiplex PCR reads and lists one entry per CDR3 protein. Of approximately 1.2 million distinct CDR3 sequences listed, roughly 35% were seen once; the top ten hold around 10%. Input material: peripheral blood or thyroid tissue (not recorded which). These receptors all come from an adult man with Graves' hyperthyroidism.

This clonotype was seen at least ten times. The chain recombines TRBV14 with TRBJ2-5; the D gene is possibly TRBD2 (5 bases). V lost 0 bases, J lost 2 bases, and 16 bases lay in between. There are 17 residues in the CDR3. The germline gives CDR1 SGHDN, CDR2 FVKESK. The CDR3 nucleotides read TGTGCCAGCAGCCAAGACGGTTCGACTATCGATCAAGAGACCCAGTACTTC. Residues: CASSQDGSTIDQETQYF. Drawing the rest from reference TRBV14 and TRBJ2-5, the complete variable domain is EAGVTQFPSHSVIEKGQTVTLRCDPISGHDNLYWYRRVMGKEIKFLLHFVKESKQDESGMPNNRFLAERTGGTYSTLKVQPAELEDSGVYFCASSQDGSTIDQETQYFGPGTRLLVL.

This clonotype was seen more than once but under ten times. The genes are TRBV7-2 and TRBJ1-3; no definite D call. Germline CDR1 is SGHTA and CDR2 is FQGNSA. This CDR3 region has 14 residues. V lost 5 bases and J lost 3, with 11 bases in between. The CDR3 here is CASSLRNGGNTIYF. CDR3 DNA: TGTGCCAGCAGCCTCAGAAACGGTGGAAACACCATATATTTT.

This clonotype occurred a few times. The chain recombines TRBV10-2 with TRBJ1-1; D gene unclear. This CDR3 comprises 15 residues. Germline-derived CDR1 and CDR2 are WSHSY and SAAADI. Deletions cut 2 bases from V and 0 bases from J, with 10 bases between. DNA of the CDR3: TGCGCCAGCAGTGAGCCGACCGCCCTGAACACTGAAGCTTTCTTT. It encodes CASSEPTALNTEAFF.

This chain uses TRBV7-2 with TRBJ2-7, with 10 bases lining up with TRBD1. Unmatched junction bases numbered 10, after V lost 4 bases and J lost 4 bases. The CDR3 is 16 amino acids. Germline loops: CDR1 SGHTA, CDR2 FQGNSA. This CDR3 is CASSSPGTGVLYEQYF. The CDR3 nucleotides read TGTGCCAGCAGCTCCCCCGGGACAGGGGTTTTATACGAGCAGTACTTC.

The CDR3 reads CAWSTDSPCEQYF. CDR3 in DNA: TGTGCCTGGAGTACAGACAGTCCATGCGAGCAGTACTTC. The chain links TRBV30 to TRBJ2-7; D possibly corresponds to TRBD1 (5 bases). The CDR3 spans 13 residues. Trimming removed 2 bases from V and 6 bases from J, with 14 bases in between. From germline, CDR1 is GTSNPN and CDR2 SVGIG (reference sequence).

The gene calls are TRBV2 and TRBJ2-7; D possibly uses TRBD1 or TRBD2 (5 bases each). Germline V gene lookup returns CDR1 SNHLY and CDR2 FYNNEI. V shed 6 bases and J shed 3 bases, with 9 bases lying between them. The CDR3 loop spans 12 amino acids. CDR3 sequence (DNA): TGTGCCAGCAGCAGGGAGAACTACGAGCAGTACTTC. Amino acid sequence: CASSRENYEQYF.

This clonotype was recorded a few times. This clone may be a read error of a much larger clone one base away. This rearrangement joins TRBV7-9 to TRBJ1-1; D not resolved. V was trimmed by 5 bases and J by 5 bases, leaving 9 bases between them. There are 12 residues in the CDR3. Germline-derived CDR1 and CDR2 are SEHNR and FQNEAQ (reference sequence). This CDR3 is CASSQRRTEAFF. The CDR3 DNA is TGTGCCAGCAGCCAGAGGAGGACTGAAGCTTTCTTT.

V is TRBV5-4 and J is TRBJ2-7; 7 bases fit TRBD2. The CDR3 has 16 residues. Germline CDR1 is SGHNT and CDR2 is YYREEE (reference sequence). J was trimmed by 2 bases and V by 3 bases; bases with no gene match: 11. The CDR3 nucleotides read TGTGCCAGCAGCTCGTTCGGGGCGGGAGTGGCCTACGAGCAGTACTTC. This translates into CASSSFGAGVAYEQYF.

This clonotype was seen repeatedly, ten times or more. The V gene is TRBV10-3, the J gene TRBJ2-7, with TRBD2 identical over 10 bases. This CDR3 region has 12 residues. The germline V gene has CDR1 ENHRY and CDR2 SYGVKD. V lost 7 bases to trimming and J lost 8 bases; unmatched junction nucleotides: 5. CDR3 protein: CAITSGRGQQYF. Written as DNA, the CDR3 is TGTGCCATCACTAGCGGGAGAGGGCAGCAGTACTTC.

Comment on this clonotype: One base away lies a much larger clone, so this may be a sequencing read error. This chain uses TRBV7-8 with TRBJ2-6; D is possibly TRBD2 (6 bases). Germline V CDR1 and CDR2: SGHVS, FQNEAQ. The CDR3 spans 15 residues. CDR3 nucleotides: TGTGCCAGCAGTGGCACGGGGGTTGGGGCCAACGTCCCGACTTTC. Protein sequence: CASSGTGVGANVPTF.

Note on this clonotype: A single base separates this from a much larger clone, so it may be a read error. V usage is TRBV12-3 or TRBV12-4 and J usage is TRBJ2-2; D may be TRBD2 (5 bases). The CDR3 contains 15 residues. For the CDR3, the DNA is TGTGCCAGCAGTTTCACCCCCGCGAACACCGGGGAGCTGCTTTTT. It codes for CASSFTPANTGELLF.

The rearrangement joins TRBV29-1 to TRBJ1-3; D may be TRBD1 (5 bases). Germline-derived CDR1 and CDR2 are SQVTM and ANQGSEA. V was shortened by 8 bases and J by 0 bases, with 14 bases between the two germline ends. CDR3 length: 14 amino acids. The chain's CDR3 is CSLDWGNSGNTIYF. The CDR3 DNA reads TGCAGCTTGGATTGGGGGAACTCTGGAAACACCATATATTTT.

V usage is TRBV5-8 and J usage is TRBJ1-2; D uncertain. This CDR3 has 15 amino acids. V was clipped by 0 bases and J by 0 bases, with 9 bases between them. CDR1 and CDR2 from the germline V gene are SGHTS and YDEGEE. The DNA of the CDR3 is TGTGCCAGCAGCTTGGAGGAGCCCACTAACTATGGCTACACCTTC. Translation: CASSLEEPTNYGYTF.